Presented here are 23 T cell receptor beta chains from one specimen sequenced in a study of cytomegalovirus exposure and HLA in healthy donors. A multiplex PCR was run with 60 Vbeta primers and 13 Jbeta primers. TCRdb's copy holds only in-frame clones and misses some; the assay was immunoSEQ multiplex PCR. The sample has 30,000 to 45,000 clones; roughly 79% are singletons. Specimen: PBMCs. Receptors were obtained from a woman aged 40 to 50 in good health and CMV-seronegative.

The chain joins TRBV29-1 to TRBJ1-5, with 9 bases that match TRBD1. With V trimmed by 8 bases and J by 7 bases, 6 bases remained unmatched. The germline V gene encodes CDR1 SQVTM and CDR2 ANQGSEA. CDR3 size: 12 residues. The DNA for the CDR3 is TGCAGCTGCCGGGACAGGGACCAGCCCCAGCATTTT. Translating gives CSCRDRDQPQHF.

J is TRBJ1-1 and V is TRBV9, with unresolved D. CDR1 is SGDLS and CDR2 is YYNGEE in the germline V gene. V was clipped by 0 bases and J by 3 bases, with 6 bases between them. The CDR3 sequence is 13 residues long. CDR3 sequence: CASSVAQYTEAFF. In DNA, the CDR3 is TGTGCCAGCAGCGTAGCACAGTACACTGAAGCTTTCTTT.

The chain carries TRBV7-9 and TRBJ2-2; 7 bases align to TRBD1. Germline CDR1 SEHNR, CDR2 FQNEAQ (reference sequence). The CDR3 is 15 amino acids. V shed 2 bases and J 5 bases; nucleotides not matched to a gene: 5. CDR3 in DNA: TGTGCCAGCAGCTTACTACAGGGGTCTACCGGGGAGCTGTTTTTT. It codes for CASSLLQGSTGELFF. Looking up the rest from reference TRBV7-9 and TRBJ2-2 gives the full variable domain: DTGVSQNPRHKITKRGQNVTFRCDPISEHNRLYWYRQTLGQGPEFLTYFQNEAQLEKSRLLSDRFSAERPKGSFSTLEIQRTEQGDSAMYLCASSLLQGSTGELFFGEGSRLTVL.

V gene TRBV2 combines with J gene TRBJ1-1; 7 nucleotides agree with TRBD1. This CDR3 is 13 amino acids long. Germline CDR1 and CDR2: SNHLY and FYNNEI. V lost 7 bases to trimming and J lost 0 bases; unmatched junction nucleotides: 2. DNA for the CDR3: TGTGCCAGCAAAAGGGGGCTGAACACTGAAGCTTTCTTT. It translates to CASKRGLNTEAFF. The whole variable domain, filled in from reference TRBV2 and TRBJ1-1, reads EPEVTQTPSHQVTQMGQEVILRCVPISNHLYFYWYRQILGQKVEFLVSFYNNEISEKSEIFDDQFSVERPDGSNFTLKIRSTKLEDSAMYFCASKRGLNTEAFFGQGTRLTVV.

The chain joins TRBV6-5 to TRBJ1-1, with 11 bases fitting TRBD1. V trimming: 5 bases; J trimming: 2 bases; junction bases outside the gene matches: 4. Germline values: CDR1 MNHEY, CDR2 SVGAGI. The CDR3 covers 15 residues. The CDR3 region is CASSTDRGRNTEAFF. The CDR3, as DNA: TGTGCCAGCAGTACGGACAGGGGGCGCAACACTGAAGCTTTCTTT.

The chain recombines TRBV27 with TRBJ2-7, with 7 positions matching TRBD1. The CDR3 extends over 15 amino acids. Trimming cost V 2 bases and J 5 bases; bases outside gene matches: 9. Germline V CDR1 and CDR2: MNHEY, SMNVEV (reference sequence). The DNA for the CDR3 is TGTGCCAGCAGTTTAGGGTGGACAGGAGAGCACGAGCAGTACTTC. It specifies CASSLGWTGEHEQYF.

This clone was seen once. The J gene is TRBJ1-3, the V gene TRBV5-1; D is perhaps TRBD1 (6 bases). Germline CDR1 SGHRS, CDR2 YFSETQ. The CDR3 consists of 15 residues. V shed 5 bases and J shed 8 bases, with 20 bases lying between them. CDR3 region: CASSHGQFDEDTIYF. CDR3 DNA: TGCGCCAGCAGTCATGGACAGTTTGACGAGGACACCATATATTTT.

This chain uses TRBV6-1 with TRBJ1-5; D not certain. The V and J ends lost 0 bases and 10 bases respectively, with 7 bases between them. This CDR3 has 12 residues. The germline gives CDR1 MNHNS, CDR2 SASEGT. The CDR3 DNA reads TGTGCCAGCAGTGAAGCTTTCCGTCCCCAGCATTTT. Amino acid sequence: CASSEAFRPQHF.

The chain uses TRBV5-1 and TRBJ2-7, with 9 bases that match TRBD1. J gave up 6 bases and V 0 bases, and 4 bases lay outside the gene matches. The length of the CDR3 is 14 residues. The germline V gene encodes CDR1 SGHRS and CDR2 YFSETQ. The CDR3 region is CASSLGGQGLEQYF. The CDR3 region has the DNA TGCGCCAGCAGCTTGGGGGGACAGGGACTCGAGCAGTACTTC.

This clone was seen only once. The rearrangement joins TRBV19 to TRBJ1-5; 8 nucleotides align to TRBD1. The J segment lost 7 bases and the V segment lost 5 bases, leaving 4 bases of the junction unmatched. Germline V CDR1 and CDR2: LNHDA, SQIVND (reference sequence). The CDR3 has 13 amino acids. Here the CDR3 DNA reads TGTGCCAGTAGTGGACAGGGTAGACAGCCCCAGCATTTT. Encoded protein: CASSGQGRQPQHF. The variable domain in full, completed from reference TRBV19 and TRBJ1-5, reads DGGITQSPKYLFRKEGQNVTLSCEQNLNHDAMYWYRQDPGQGLRLIYYSQIVNDFQKGDIAEGYSVSREKKESFPLTVTSAQKNPTAFYLCASSGQGRQPQHFGDGTRLSIL.

This chain's CDR3 is CASSYDGQNTEAFF. In DNA form, the CDR3 reads TGTGCCAGCAGTTACGACGGACAGAACACTGAAGCTTTCTTT. The chain uses TRBV6-5 and TRBJ1-1; D is perhaps TRBD1 (5 bases). The CDR3 is made up of 14 amino acids. With 2 bases removed from V and 1 base from J, the gap between germline ends came to 8 bases. CDR1 MNHEY and CDR2 SVGAGI come from the germline V gene.

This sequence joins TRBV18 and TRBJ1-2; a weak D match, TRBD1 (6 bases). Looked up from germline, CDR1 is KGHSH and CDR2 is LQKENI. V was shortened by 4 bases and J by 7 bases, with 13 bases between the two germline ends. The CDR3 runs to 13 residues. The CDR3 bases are TGTGCCAGCTCACGGGAAGGGACATCTGGCTACACCTTC. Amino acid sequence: CASSREGTSGYTF.

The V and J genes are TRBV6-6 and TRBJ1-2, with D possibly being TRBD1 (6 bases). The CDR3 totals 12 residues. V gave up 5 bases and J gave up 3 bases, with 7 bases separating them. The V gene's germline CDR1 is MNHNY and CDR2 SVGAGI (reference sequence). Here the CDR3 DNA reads TGTGCCAGCAGTGAGGGGGACTATGGCTACACCTTC. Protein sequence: CASSEGDYGYTF.

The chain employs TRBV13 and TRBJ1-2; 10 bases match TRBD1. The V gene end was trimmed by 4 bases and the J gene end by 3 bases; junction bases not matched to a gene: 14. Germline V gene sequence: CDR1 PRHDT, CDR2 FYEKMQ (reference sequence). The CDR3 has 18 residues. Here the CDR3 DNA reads TGTGCCAGCAGCTCCGTCCGGGACAGGGGTTTAAGGCACTATGGCTACACCTTC. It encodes CASSSVRDRGLRHYGYTF.

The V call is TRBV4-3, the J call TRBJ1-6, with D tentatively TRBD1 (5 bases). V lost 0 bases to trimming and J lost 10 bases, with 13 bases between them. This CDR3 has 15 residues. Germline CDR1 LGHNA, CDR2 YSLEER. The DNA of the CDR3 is TGCGCCAGCAGCCAAGAGCAGGGTTTGGGGTCACCCCTCCACTTT. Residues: CASSQEQGLGSPLHF.

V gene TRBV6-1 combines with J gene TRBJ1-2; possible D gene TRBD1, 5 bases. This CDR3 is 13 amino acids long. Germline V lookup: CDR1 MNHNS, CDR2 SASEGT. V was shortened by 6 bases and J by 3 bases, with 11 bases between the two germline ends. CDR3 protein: CASSLREDYGYTF. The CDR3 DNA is TGTGCCAGCAGCCTCAGGGAGGACTATGGCTACACCTTC.

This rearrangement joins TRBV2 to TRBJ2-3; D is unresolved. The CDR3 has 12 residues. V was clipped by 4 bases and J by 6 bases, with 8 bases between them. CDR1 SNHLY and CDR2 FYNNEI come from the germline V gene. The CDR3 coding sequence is TGTGCCAGCAGTGCTCTTTCGGATACGCAGTATTTT. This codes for CASSALSDTQYF.

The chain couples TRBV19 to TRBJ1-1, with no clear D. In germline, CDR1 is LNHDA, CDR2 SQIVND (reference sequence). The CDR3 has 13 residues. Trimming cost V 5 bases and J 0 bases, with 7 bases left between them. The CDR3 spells CASSVYMNTEAFF. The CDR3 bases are TGTGCCAGTAGTGTCTATATGAACACTGAAGCTTTCTTT.

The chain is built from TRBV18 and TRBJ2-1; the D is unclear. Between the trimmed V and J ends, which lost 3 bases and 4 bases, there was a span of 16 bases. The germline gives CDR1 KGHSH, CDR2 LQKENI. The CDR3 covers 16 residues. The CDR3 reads CASSPGVGASYNEQFF. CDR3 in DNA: TGTGCCAGCTCACCCGGAGTGGGTGCATCGTACAATGAGCAGTTCTTC.

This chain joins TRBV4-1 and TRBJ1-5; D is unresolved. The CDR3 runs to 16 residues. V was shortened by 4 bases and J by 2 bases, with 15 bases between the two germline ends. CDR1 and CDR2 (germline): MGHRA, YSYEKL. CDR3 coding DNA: TGCGCCAGCAGCCCCGTCGGGAGGGTTCGCAATCAGCCCCAGCATTTT. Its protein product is CASSPVGRVRNQPQHF.

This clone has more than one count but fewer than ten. CDR3 sequence (DNA): TGTGCCAGCAGTGCGGGACAGGGGGTATCTCAGCCCCAGCATTTT. It yields the protein CASSAGQGVSQPQHF. This rearrangement joins TRBV28 to TRBJ1-5; TRBD1 agrees at 11 bases. Germline lookup yields CDR1 MDHEN and CDR2 SYDVKM. This CDR3 contains 15 residues. Losses at the gene ends were 5 bases for V and 6 bases for J; bases not matched to a gene: 6.

CDR3 loop: CASSLGQVGAYNSPLHF. The CDR3 DNA reads TGTGCCAGCTCCCTTGGACAGGTTGGAGCCTATAATTCACCCCTCCACTTT. The rearrangement uses TRBV18 and TRBJ1-6; TRBD1 matches 7 bases. Germline V gene lookup returns CDR1 KGHSH and CDR2 LQKENI. The trim removed 6 bases at V and 2 bases at J, leaving 10 bases unmatched. This CDR3 has 17 residues.

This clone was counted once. Here the CDR3 DNA reads TGTGCCAGCAGTGAACTAACAGTGAAGGGGGAAAGGGGCTACGAGCAGTACTTC. Protein: CASSELTVKGERGYEQYF. The gene calls are TRBV2 and TRBJ2-7, with a tentative D call TRBD1 (6 bases). The CDR3 is made up of 18 amino acids. The V end lost 2 bases, the J end lost 3 bases, and 23 bases lay between the germline ends. Germline V gene sequence: CDR1 SNHLY, CDR2 FYNNEI.